The rows below give T cell receptor beta chains drawn from one sample of a study of blood T cells in healthy people across ages. One entry per CDR3 protein results from TCRdb running MiXCR on the 5' RACE reads. Of around 1,500,000 distinct CDR3 sequences listed, 28% are singletons. The sample consisted of blood. Receptors were obtained from a woman under 40 in good health. CDR3s include the opening cysteine and the closing phenylalanine or tryptophan. The order of the fields is clone size, V gene, D gene, CDR3 length, J gene, CDR3 DNA, CDR3 protein. A D gene is named only where the DNA matches it firmly. Size is stated for part of the rows, as once, few or many counts, or as a class when the clone is expanded.

size: NA
V: TRBV6-2/TRBV6-3
D: TRBD2
length: 16
J: TRBJ2-7
DNA: TGTGCCAGCAGTTCCCAGCGGGGAGGGGCCCCCTACGAGCAGTACTTC
CDR3: CASSSQRGGAPYEQYF

size: NA
V: TRBV2
D: NA
length: 14
J: TRBJ1-6
DNA: TGTGCCAGCACCTACAGGGATTATAATTCACCCCTCCACTTT
CDR3: CASTYRDYNSPLHF

size: few
V: TRBV7-8
D: NA
length: 14
J: TRBJ2-4
DNA: TGTGCCAGCAGCTCTGGAGGACTCAAGTACATTCAGTACTTC
CDR3: CASSSGGLKYIQYF

size: NA
V: TRBV29-1
D: TRBD1
length: 12
J: TRBJ2-5
DNA: TGCAGCGTTGGCGGACAGGGGGCCGGGCAGTACTTC
CDR3: CSVGGQGAGQYF

size: few
V: TRBV5-1
D: NA
length: 19
J: TRBJ2-6
DNA: TGCGCCAGCAGCCCCCCTTCGCGGTTGGGGAGCTCTGGGGCCAACGTCCTGACTTTC
CDR3: CASSPPSRLGSSGANVLTF

size: NA
V: TRBV18
D: TRBD2
length: 17
J: TRBJ2-5
DNA: TGTGCCAGCTCACCAACTCGCGGGGGGTCGAAAGGAGAGACCCAGTACTTC
CDR3: CASSPTRGGSKGETQYF

size: many
V: TRBV7-9
D: TRBD1
length: 17
J: TRBJ2-7
DNA: TGTGCCAGCAGCCCCCGGCAGGGGGTAACCCTAGCCTACGAGCAGTACTTC
CDR3: CASSPRQGVTLAYEQYF

size: few
V: TRBV28
D: TRBD2
length: 14
J: TRBJ2-1
DNA: TGTGCCAGCAGGCCGCTAGCGGCCTACAATGAGCAGTTCTTC
CDR3: CASRPLAAYNEQFF

size: few
V: TRBV6-2/TRBV6-3
D: TRBD2
length: 12
J: TRBJ2-7
DNA: TGTGCCAGCAGGATTGGGACTACCGAGCAGTACTTC
CDR3: CASRIGTTEQYF

size: many
V: TRBV6-6
D: TRBD2
length: 16
J: TRBJ2-1
DNA: TGTGCCAGCAGTTACTCGGCGGGACTACTGAACAATGAGCAGTTCTTC
CDR3: CASSYSAGLLNNEQFF

size: NA
V: TRBV11-2
D: NA
length: 13
J: TRBJ2-7
DNA: TGTGCCAGCAGCCCGGGCCCTTCGGACGAGCAGTACTTC
CDR3: CASSPGPSDEQYF

size: NA
V: TRBV12-3/TRBV12-4
D: TRBD2
length: 15
J: TRBJ2-7
DNA: TGTGCCAGCCGGGGGTCCAGGACTAGCGGTTACGAGCAGTACTTC
CDR3: CASRGSRTSGYEQYF

size: many
V: TRBV4-1
D: NA
length: 16
J: TRBJ2-5
DNA: TGCGCCAGCAGCCAAAGACTAGGCGGATACCAAGAGACCCAGTACTTC
CDR3: CASSQRLGGYQETQYF

size: NA
V: TRBV12-3/TRBV12-4
D: NA
length: 12
J: TRBJ2-1
DNA: TGTGCCAGCAGTGAGATAAAAGATGAGCAGTTCTTC
CDR3: CASSEIKDEQFF

size: many
V: TRBV7-9
D: NA
length: 13
J: TRBJ1-4
DNA: TGTGCCAGCAGCTTAGCAGGGAATGAAAAACTGTTTTTT
CDR3: CASSLAGNEKLFF

size: few
V: TRBV5-1
D: NA
length: 14
J: TRBJ1-1
DNA: TGCGCCAGCTCCCCCGGCGGACGGCTCACTGAAGCTTTCTTT
CDR3: CASSPGGRLTEAFF

size: NA
V: TRBV12-3/TRBV12-4
D: NA
length: 14
J: TRBJ1-2
DNA: TGTGCCAGCAGTTCGATGGTGGGGTCCTATGGCTACACCTTC
CDR3: CASSSMVGSYGYTF

size: NA
V: TRBV7-2
D: NA
length: 14
J: TRBJ2-4
DNA: TGTGCCTGCAGCCCTAGAGGGGGGCCAAACATTCAGTACTTC
CDR3: CACSPRGGPNIQYF

size: NA
V: TRBV12-3/TRBV12-4
D: TRBD2
length: 15
J: TRBJ2-3
DNA: TGTGCCAGCACCCACGGGGGGGTCAGGACAGATACGCAGTATTTT
CDR3: CASTHGGVRTDTQYF

size: NA
V: TRBV20-1
D: NA
length: 15
J: TRBJ2-2
DNA: TGCAGTGCTTCCTCCGACAGGGAGGGCACCGGGGAGCTGTTTTTT
CDR3: CSASSDREGTGELFF

size: once
V: TRBV14
D: NA
length: 14
J: TRBJ2-3
DNA: TGTGCCAGCAGCCAAGTACGACGACGAGATACGCAGTATTTT
CDR3: CASSQVRRRDTQYF

size: NA
V: TRBV2
D: NA
length: 12
J: TRBJ2-7
DNA: TGTGCCAGCAGACGGGCAGGGAACGAGCAGTACTTC
CDR3: CASRRAGNEQYF

size: NA
V: TRBV20-1
D: NA
length: 13
J: TRBJ2-7
DNA: TGCAGTGCTGTAGAAAGTCTAACCTACGAGCAGTACTTC
CDR3: CSAVESLTYEQYF

size: NA
V: TRBV20-1
D: NA
length: 15
J: TRBJ1-1
DNA: TGCAGTGCTAGAGCGGTCGGGATTCTGAACACTGAAGCTTTCTTT
CDR3: CSARAVGILNTEAFF

size: many
V: TRBV20-1
D: NA
length: 12
J: TRBJ2-1
DNA: TGCAGTGCTGAGGGCAGGGTGAATGAGCAGTTCTTC
CDR3: CSAEGRVNEQFF